This T cell receptor (beta chain) is from a study of blood T cell repertoires in COVID-19. Whole-study context: Some COVID-19 samples were acute and others convalescent; all came from the United States, Italy and Spain. Sources were T cells, B-cell-depleted T cells, or PBMCs; the material itself was cDNA or gDNA.

Measured with immunoSEQ multiplex PCR; TCRdb has only the in-frame clones, and not every one. The data hold around 100,000 clones, with approximately 86% observed a single time. Trimming stripped 6 bases from V and 4 bases from J, with 12 bases between. The germline CDR1 and CDR2 sequences are SNHLY and FYNNEI. The CDR3 totals 13 residues. The sequenced material came from peripheral blood. V and J are TRBV2 and TRBJ1-2; D remains unclear. The clonotype was recovered from an elderly man with acute or convalescent COVID-19. In DNA form, the CDR3 reads TGTGCCAGCAGCCAAACTACTGGCTATGGCTACACCTTC. Translated, it gives CASSQTTGYGYTF.